The rows below give T cell receptor beta chains drawn from one sample of a study of shared clonotypes between healthy human individuals. Profiling relied on immunoSEQ multiplex PCR, and the TCRdb table lists in-frame clones only, not all of them. The sample has about 2.4 million clones, around 94% seen once. Sequencing input: naive CD4+ T cells sorted from blood. Receptor source: a man aged 18 to 35 in good health. Both conserved end residues are part of each CDR3. A D gene is named only where the DNA matches it firmly. Only some rows state a clone size, as once, few, many or a class for expanded clones.

J gene | CDR3 length | V gene | clone size | D gene | CDR3 DNA | CDR3 protein
TRBJ1-1 | 13 | TRBV6-1 | . | . | TGTGCCAGCAGAGGCCTGTTTAACACTGAAGCTTTCTTT | CASRGLFNTEAFF
TRBJ2-7 | 13 | TRBV7-2 | . | . | TGTGCCAGCAGCTTAACAGGGAATTTGGAGCAGTACTTC | CASSLTGNLEQYF
TRBJ2-2 | 16 | TRBV7-9 | . | . | TGTGCCAGCAGCTCGATGACAGGCTTGGGGACCGGGGAGCTGTTTTTT | CASSSMTGLGTGELFF
TRBJ1-2 | 15 | TRBV4-1 | . | TRBD1 | TGCGCCAGCAGCTCCCGGGACAGGGGGTACTCTGGCTACACCTTC | CASSSRDRGYSGYTF
TRBJ1-2 | 13 | TRBV19 | . | TRBD1 | TGTGCCAGTAGTGCGACAGGGGACTATGGCTACACCTTC | CASSATGDYGYTF
TRBJ1-1 | 12 | TRBV29-1 | . | . | TGCAGCGTTGTGAGGGGTGACACTGTAGCTTTCTTT | CSVVRGDTVAFF
TRBJ1-1 | 15 | TRBV7-9 | few | . | TGTGCCAGCAGCTTAATGGTGTTCATGAACACTGAAGCTTTCTTT | CASSLMVFMNTEAFF
TRBJ1-5 | 16 | TRBV19 | . | . | TGTGCCAGCGCAAGTCCGACAGTTGCAAGCAATCAGCCCCAGCATTTT | CASASPTVASNQPQHF
TRBJ2-6 | 19 | TRBV9 | . | TRBD1 | TGTGCCAGCAGCGTTACTTTGGGGACAGGGGGCGCTGGGGCCAACGTCCTGACTTTC | CASSVTLGTGGAGANVLTF
TRBJ2-7 | 15 | TRBV4-1 | . | . | TGCGCCAGCAGTTCGACCCAGGGGTTGTTCCACGAGCAGTACTTC | CASSSTQGLFHEQYF
TRBJ1-5 | 14 | TRBV4-2 | . | TRBD1 | TGTGCCAGCAGCCAACGGACAGGGGAACAGCCCCAGCATTTT | CASSQRTGEQPQHF
TRBJ2-3 | 13 | TRBV5-5 | . | . | TGTGCCAGCAGCTCTGCCGGGGCTAATACGCAGTATTTT | CASSSAGANTQYF
TRBJ1-6 | 13 | TRBV2 | once | . | TGTGCCAGCAGTGATAGCTCCACTTCACCCCTCCACTTT | CASSDSSTSPLHF
TRBJ1-6 | 15 | TRBV7-9 | few | . | TGTGCCAGCAGCTTAGCGTCTCAGGGGACTTCACCCCTCCACTTT | CASSLASQGTSPLHF
TRBJ2-7 | 15 | TRBV4-1 | . | . | TGCGCCAGCAGCCAGGAGACAGTCAGCTCCTACGAGCAGTACTTC | CASSQETVSSYEQYF
TRBJ2-1 | 13 | TRBV7-2 | . | . | TGTGCCAGCAGCTCCCGAGCGCACAATGAGCAGTTCTTC | CASSSRAHNEQFF
TRBJ1-1 | 17 | TRBV7-2 | . | TRBD1 | TGTGCCAGCAGCTTATTTACAGGGGGACTTTCGGGCACTGAAGCTTTCTTT | CASSLFTGGLSGTEAFF
TRBJ1-1 | 13 | TRBV29-1 | . | . | TGCAGCTCGACCAGGGATCGGAACACTGAAGCTTTCTTT | CSSTRDRNTEAFF
TRBJ2-5 | 17 | TRBV4-3 | . | TRBD1 | TGCGCCAGCAGCCAAGGGAACAGGGGCCGAAAGGGGGAGACCCAGTACTTC | CASSQGNRGRKGETQYF
TRBJ1-2 | 14 | TRBV30 | . | TRBD1 | TGTGCCTGGACTACGGACAGGGCCCCCTATGGCTACACCTTC | CAWTTDRAPYGYTF
TRBJ2-7 | 15 | TRBV25-1 | . | . | TGTGCCAGCAGCCACCCGGGCGGGCTCTCCTACGAGCAGTACTTC | CASSHPGGLSYEQYF
TRBJ2-3 | 17 | TRBV14 | . | . | TGTGCCAGCAGCCAAGATTCGGCTAGTTGGGGCGCAGATACGCAGTATTTT | CASSQDSASWGADTQYF
TRBJ2-5 | 15 | TRBV11-2 | . | . | TGTGCCAGCAGCCCAGGGGGGGTCCACCAAGAGACCCAGTACTTC | CASSPGGVHQETQYF
TRBJ2-7 | 14 | TRBV28 | . | TRBD2 | TGTGCCAGCAGTGGGGGACTAGCGGAAAACGAGCAGTACTTC | CASSGGLAENEQYF
TRBJ2-7 | 16 | TRBV9 | . | TRBD1 | TGTGCCAGCAGCGCTGGGGACAGGCGGTCCTCGAGCGAGCAGTACTTC | CASSAGDRRSSSEQYF
TRBJ1-6 | 16 | TRBV5-4 | . | . | TGTGCCAGCAGCTTGGAGGCGGACTACGGAAATTCACCCCTCCACTTT | CASSLEADYGNSPLHF